This TCR beta chain was obtained from a study of control samples from healthy donors and cancer patients. This CDR3 comprises 12 residues. The germline V and J ends were trimmed by 0 bases and 2 bases, with 3 bases remaining between them. The V gene's germline CDR1 is SGHRS and CDR2 YFSETQ. The assay was immunoSEQ multiplex PCR, and TCRdb's table has in-frame clones only and misses some. The repertoire holds tens of thousands of clones, around four fifths seen once, with roughly 18% in the top ten. The receptor's source is a man aged 30 to 39 in good health. Sequencing was performed on blood. The genes are TRBV5-1 and TRBJ2-7; no firm D call. CDR3 region: CASSLETYEQYF. In DNA, the CDR3 is TGCGCCAGCAGCTTGGAGACCTACGAGCAGTACTTC.